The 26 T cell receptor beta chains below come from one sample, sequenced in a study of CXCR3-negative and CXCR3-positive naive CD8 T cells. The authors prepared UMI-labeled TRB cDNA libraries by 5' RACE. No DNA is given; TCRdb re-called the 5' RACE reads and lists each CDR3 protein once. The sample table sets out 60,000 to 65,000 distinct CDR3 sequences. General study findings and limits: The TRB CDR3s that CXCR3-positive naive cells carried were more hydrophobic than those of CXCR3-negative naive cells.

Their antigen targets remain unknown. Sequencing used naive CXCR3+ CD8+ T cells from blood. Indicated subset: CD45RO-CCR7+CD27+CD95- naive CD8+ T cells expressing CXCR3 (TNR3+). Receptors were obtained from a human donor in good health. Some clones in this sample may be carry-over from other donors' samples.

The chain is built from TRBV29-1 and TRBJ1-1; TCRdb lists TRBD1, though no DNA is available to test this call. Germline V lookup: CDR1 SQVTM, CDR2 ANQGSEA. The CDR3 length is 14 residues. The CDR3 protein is CSAAGGYSPTEAFF.

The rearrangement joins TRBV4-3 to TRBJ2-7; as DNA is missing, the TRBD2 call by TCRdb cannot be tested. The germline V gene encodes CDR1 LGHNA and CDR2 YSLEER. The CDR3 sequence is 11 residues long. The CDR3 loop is CASIVAGEQYF.

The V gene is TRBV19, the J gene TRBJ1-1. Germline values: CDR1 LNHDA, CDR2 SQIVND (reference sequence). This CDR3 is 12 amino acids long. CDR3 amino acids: CASSGLSSEAFF.

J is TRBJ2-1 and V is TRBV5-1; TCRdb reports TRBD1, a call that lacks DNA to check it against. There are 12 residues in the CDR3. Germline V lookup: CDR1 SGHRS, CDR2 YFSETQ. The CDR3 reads CASSLRGGEQFF.

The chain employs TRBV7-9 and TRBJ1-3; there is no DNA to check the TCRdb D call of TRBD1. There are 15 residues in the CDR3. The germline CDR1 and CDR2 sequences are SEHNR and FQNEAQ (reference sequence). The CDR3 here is CASSLTGSSGNTIYF.

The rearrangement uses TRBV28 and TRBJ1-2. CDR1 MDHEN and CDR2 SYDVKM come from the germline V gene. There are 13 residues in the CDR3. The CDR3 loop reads CASSLRSKDGYTF.

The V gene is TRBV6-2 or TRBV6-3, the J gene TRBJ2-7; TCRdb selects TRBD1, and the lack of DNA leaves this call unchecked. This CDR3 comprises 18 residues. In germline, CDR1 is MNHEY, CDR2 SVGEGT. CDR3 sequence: CASSYSTSGDRVAYEQYF.

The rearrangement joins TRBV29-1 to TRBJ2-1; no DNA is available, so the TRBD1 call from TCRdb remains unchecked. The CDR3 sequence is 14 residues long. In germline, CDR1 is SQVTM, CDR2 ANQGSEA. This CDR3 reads CSVDGTGTRNEQFF.

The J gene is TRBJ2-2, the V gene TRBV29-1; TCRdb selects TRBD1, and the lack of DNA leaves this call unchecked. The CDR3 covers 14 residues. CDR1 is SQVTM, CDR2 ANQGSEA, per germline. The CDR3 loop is CSARGSSTTGELFF.

The CDR3 region is CASSLARGSYEQYF. The chain couples TRBV7-2 to TRBJ2-7; TCRdb picks TRBD1, but there is no DNA to check that call. The CDR3 covers 14 residues. Germline CDR1 reads SGHTA; CDR2 reads FQGNSA.

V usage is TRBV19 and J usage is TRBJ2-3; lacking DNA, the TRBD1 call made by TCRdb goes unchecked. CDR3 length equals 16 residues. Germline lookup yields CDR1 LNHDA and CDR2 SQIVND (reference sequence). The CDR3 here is CASSANRGLVLDTQYF.

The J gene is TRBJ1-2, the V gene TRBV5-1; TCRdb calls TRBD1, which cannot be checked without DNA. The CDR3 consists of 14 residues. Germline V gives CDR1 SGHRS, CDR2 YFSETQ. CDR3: CASSLASGDYGYTF.

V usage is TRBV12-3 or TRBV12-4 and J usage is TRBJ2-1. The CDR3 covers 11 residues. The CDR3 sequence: CASTLTDEQFF.

The CDR3 reads CASSPPGQIYEQYF. The V gene is TRBV7-9, the J gene TRBJ2-7; TCRdb indicates TRBD1, and absent DNA this call remains unverified. This CDR3 is 14 amino acids long. Germline V gene sequence: CDR1 SEHNR, CDR2 FQNEAQ (reference sequence). Variable domain in full (rest from reference TRBV7-9 and TRBJ2-7): DTGVSQNPRHKITKRGQNVTFRCDPISEHNRLYWYRQTLGQGPEFLTYFQNEAQLEKSRLLSDRFSAERPKGSFSTLEIQRTEQGDSAMYLCASSPPGQIYEQYFGPGTRLTVT.

The CDR3 protein is CSVEEGRHTEAFF. This sequence joins TRBV29-1 and TRBJ1-1. CDR1 SQVTM and CDR2 ANQGSEA come from the germline V gene. The CDR3 extends over 13 amino acids. The variable domain in full, with the rest retrieved from reference TRBV29-1 and TRBJ1-1, is SAVISQKPSRDICQRGTSLTIQCQVDSQVTMMFWYRQQPGQSLTLIATANQGSEATYESGFVIDKFPISRPNLTFSTLTVSNMSPEDSSIYLCSVEEGRHTEAFFGQGTRLTVV.

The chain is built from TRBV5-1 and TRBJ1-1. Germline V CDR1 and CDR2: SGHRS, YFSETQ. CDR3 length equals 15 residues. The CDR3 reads CASSLFGSVNTEAFF.

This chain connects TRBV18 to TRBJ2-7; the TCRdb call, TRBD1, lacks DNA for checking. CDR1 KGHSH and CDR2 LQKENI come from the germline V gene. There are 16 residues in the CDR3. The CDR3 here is CASSPLPDGTGDEQYF.

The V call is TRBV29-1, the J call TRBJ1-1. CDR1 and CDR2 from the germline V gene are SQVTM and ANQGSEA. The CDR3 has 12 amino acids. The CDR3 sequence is CSVAGGGTEAFF.

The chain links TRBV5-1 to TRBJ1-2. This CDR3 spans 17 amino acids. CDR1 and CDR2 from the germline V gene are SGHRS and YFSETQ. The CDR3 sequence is CASGPRDGLLRGYGYTF.

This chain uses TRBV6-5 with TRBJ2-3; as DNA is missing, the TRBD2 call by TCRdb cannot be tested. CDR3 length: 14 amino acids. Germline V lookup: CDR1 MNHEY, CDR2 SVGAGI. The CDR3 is CATGHAGSTDTQYF.

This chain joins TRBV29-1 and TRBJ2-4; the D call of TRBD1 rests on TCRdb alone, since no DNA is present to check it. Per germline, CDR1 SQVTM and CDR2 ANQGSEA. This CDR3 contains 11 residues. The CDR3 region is CSVEDAGGEDF.

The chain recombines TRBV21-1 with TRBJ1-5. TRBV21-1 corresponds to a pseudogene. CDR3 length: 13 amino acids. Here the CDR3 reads CASSTMHRQPQHF.

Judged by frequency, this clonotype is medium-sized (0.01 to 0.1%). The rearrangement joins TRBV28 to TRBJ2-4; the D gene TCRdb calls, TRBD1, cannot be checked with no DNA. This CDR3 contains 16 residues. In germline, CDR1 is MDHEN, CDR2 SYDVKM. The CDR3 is CASSWGTVVAKNIQYF.

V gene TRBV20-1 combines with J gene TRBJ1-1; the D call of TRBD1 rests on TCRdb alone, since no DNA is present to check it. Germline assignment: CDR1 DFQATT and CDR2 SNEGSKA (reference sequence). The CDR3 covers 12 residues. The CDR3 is CSAPGTAAEAFF.

The CDR3 loop reads CASTDFKGPQHF. This sequence joins TRBV19 and TRBJ1-5. Per germline, CDR1 LNHDA and CDR2 SQIVND (reference sequence). The length of the CDR3 is 12 residues.

CDR3: CAIRGTDVSYEQYF. The chain recombines TRBV10-3 with TRBJ2-7; without DNA, the TCRdb call of TRBD1 cannot be checked. The CDR3 has 14 amino acids. Germline lookup yields CDR1 ENHRY and CDR2 SYGVKD.